This TCR beta chain was recovered during a study of blood T cell repertoires in COVID-19. Across the study: Spain, Italy and the United States supplied samples that represented acute and convalescent COVID-19. The analysed material was cDNA or gDNA that came from T cells, B-cell-depleted T cells, or PBMCs.

Per the authors' pipeline: Amplification with reference gene primers provided the estimates of nucleated cell counts. Clones were sequenced by immunoSEQ multiplex PCR, and TCRdb holds only the in-frame ones, with some missing. The V and J calls and clone size were taken over from that table, and D and trimming were inferred from the DNA. The sample lists roughly 43,000 clones, about nine tenths occurring once. This TCR was sampled from a man aged 65-85 years with active COVID-19. The sample taken for sequencing was peripheral blood.

In DNA form, the CDR3 reads TGCGCCAGCAGCCAACCTAGCGGGGTGATATACGAGCAGTACTTC. It encodes CASSQPSGVIYEQYF. The chain employs TRBV5-1 and TRBJ2-7, with TRBD2 identical over 9 bases. The germline V gene encodes CDR1 SGHRS and CDR2 YFSETQ. The CDR3 spans 15 residues. The V segment lost 4 bases and the J segment 4 bases; nucleotides outside the gene matches: 9.